A single sample is the source of the 31 T cell receptor beta chains below, sequenced in a study of blood T cell repertoires in COVID-19. The method was immunoSEQ multiplex PCR; TCRdb's version includes in-frame clones alone and lacks a portion of them. The data show just over 350,000 clones, with about 88% seen just once and about 2.7% held by the top ten. The sample consisted of PBMCs or T cells enriched from blood (not recorded which). The receptors derive from a woman between 25 and 40 years old who had recovered from COVID-19.

This sequence joins TRBV28 and TRBJ2-7; 8 bases agree with TRBD1. CDR3 length equals 15 residues. CDR1 is MDHEN and CDR2 is SYDVKM in the germline V gene. V shed 3 bases and J 1 base; nucleotides not matched to a gene: 5. The CDR3 is CASSFRDRPSYEQYF. The CDR3 nucleotides read TGTGCCAGCAGTTTTAGGGACAGGCCGTCCTACGAGCAGTACTTC.

This chain joins TRBV11-2 and TRBJ1-1; tentative D call: TRBD1 (6 bases). The V and J ends lost 0 bases and 2 bases respectively, with 10 bases between them. The germline V gene encodes CDR1 SGHAT and CDR2 FQNNGV. CDR3 length equals 15 residues. CDR3 in amino acids: CASSLEDRLNTEAFF. Written as DNA, the CDR3 is TGTGCCAGCAGCTTAGAAGACAGGTTAAACACTGAAGCTTTCTTT.

The chain recombines TRBV7-3 with TRBJ1-1, with 10 bases identical to TRBD1. The CDR3 length is 12 residues. From germline, CDR1 is SGHTA and CDR2 FQGTGA. The junction had 3 bases not matched to a gene; V was cut back by 6 bases and J by 8 bases. The CDR3 bases are TGTGCCAGCAGTCGGGACAGGGGAGAAGCTTTCTTT. This sequence encodes CASSRDRGEAFF.

The chain recombines TRBV2 with TRBJ2-3; D gene uncertain. Germline V CDR1 and CDR2: SNHLY, FYNNEI. Deletions cut 6 bases from V and 4 bases from J, with 8 bases between. The CDR3 runs 12 residues. CDR3 region: CASRRGPDTQYF. DNA of the CDR3: TGTGCCAGCAGGAGAGGCCCAGATACGCAGTATTTT.

The rearrangement uses TRBV6-5 and TRBJ1-2; TRBD1 matches at 8 bases. V was clipped by 0 bases and J by 5 bases; unmatched bases: 5. Germline V gene lookup returns CDR1 MNHEY and CDR2 SVGAGI. CDR3 length: 15 amino acids. CDR3 sequence reads: CASSYSGTGPYGYTF. The DNA for the CDR3 is TGTGCCAGCAGTTACTCCGGGACAGGCCCTTATGGCTACACCTTC.

The V call is TRBV28, the J call TRBJ1-1; maybe TRBD1 (5 bases). CDR1 and CDR2 from the germline V gene are MDHEN and SYDVKM. V was trimmed by 3 bases and J by 2 bases, leaving 16 bases between them. CDR3 size: 16 residues. The CDR3 region is CASSFSVGRDNTEAFF. CDR3 DNA sequence: TGTGCCAGCAGTTTTTCGGTGGGGAGGGACAACACTGAAGCTTTCTTT.

The chain uses TRBV6-5 and TRBJ1-1; D gene uncertain. Trimming took 5 bases from V and 1 from J, leaving 8 bases between them. This CDR3 has 13 amino acids. Germline assignment: CDR1 MNHEY and CDR2 SVGAGI. The CDR3 here is CASSPPGNTEAFF. CDR3 DNA: TGTGCCAGCAGTCCCCCGGGGAACACTGAAGCTTTCTTT.

A single count supports this clone. The V gene is TRBV5-1, the J gene TRBJ1-1; 10 bases are shared with TRBD1. Trimming removed 5 bases from V and 5 bases from J; junction bases left unmatched: 6. This CDR3 comprises 14 residues. Germline CDR1 is SGHRS and CDR2 is YFSETQ. The CDR3 DNA reads as TGCGCCAGCAGTTCGGACAGGGGGATGACTGAAGCTTTCTTT. Protein sequence: CASSSDRGMTEAFF. The full variable domain, in which reference TRBV5-1 and TRBJ1-1 provide the parts outside the CDR3, is KAGVTQTPRYLIKTRGQQVTLSCSPISGHRSVSWYQQTPGQGLQFLFEYFSETQRNKGNFPGRFSGRQFSNSRSEMNVSTLELGDSALYLCASSSDRGMTEAFFGQGTRLTVV.

The rearrangement links TRBV5-4 to TRBJ2-3; 12 nucleotides match TRBD2. CDR1 is SGHNT, CDR2 YYREEE, per germline (reference sequence). This CDR3 region has 16 residues. Trimming cost V 0 bases and J 5 bases; bases outside gene matches: 4. CDR3 coding DNA: TGTGCCAGCAGCTTGGTACTAGCGGGAGGAATAGATACGCAGTATTTT. This sequence encodes CASSLVLAGGIDTQYF.

This rearrangement joins TRBV28 to TRBJ1-1, with D perhaps matching TRBD1 (5 bases). V was pared by 5 bases and J by 6 bases, with 13 bases between. The CDR3 is 13 residues long. Germline loops: CDR1 MDHEN, CDR2 SYDVKM. CDR3 in amino acids: CASSPGTSAEAFF. CDR3 sequence (DNA): TGTGCCAGCAGTCCCGGGACTTCCGCTGAAGCTTTCTTT.

This clone was recorded only once. The chain has TRBV10-3 and TRBJ2-7, with D possibly matching TRBD2 (6 bases). Germline V gene data show CDR1 as ENHRY and CDR2 as SYGVKD. V lost 3 bases and J lost 0, with 12 bases in between. This CDR3 is built from 15 residues. The CDR3 loop is CAISETGTSSYEQYF. The CDR3 DNA is TGTGCCATCAGTGAAACCGGGACTTCCTCCTACGAGCAGTACTTC.

This clone was seen only once. V gene TRBV6-5 combines with J gene TRBJ1-6, with D possibly matching TRBD1 (6 bases). V lost 6 bases to trimming and J lost 7 bases, with 13 bases between them. CDR1 and CDR2 (germline): MNHEY, SVGAGI. The CDR3 is 14 amino acids. CDR3 DNA sequence: TGTGCCAGCAGACAATCTACAGGGAATTCACCCCTCCACTTT. Its protein product is CASRQSTGNSPLHF.

The gene calls are TRBV20-1 and TRBJ2-2, with TRBD2 as a possible D gene (6 bases). Germline CDR1 reads DFQATT; CDR2 reads SNEGSKA (reference sequence). CDR3 length: 17 amino acids. The V end was cut by 3 bases, the J end by 3 bases, with 20 bases between. The CDR3 is CSASGPGSPADTGELFF. CDR3 DNA sequence: TGCAGTGCTAGTGGTCCCGGGAGTCCCGCGGACACCGGGGAGCTGTTTTTT.

V gene TRBV5-1 combines with J gene TRBJ1-4; tentatively, D is TRBD1 (5 bases). The germline V gene encodes CDR1 SGHRS and CDR2 YFSETQ. The CDR3 has 14 residues. The germline V and J ends were trimmed by 5 bases and 7 bases, with 15 bases remaining between them. The CDR3 region is CASRAPGLGEKLFF. The CDR3 DNA reads TGCGCCAGCAGGGCCCCAGGGTTAGGTGAAAAACTGTTTTTT.

This clone was seen a single time. V is TRBV4-1 and J is TRBJ2-5; 9 bases are a match to TRBD2. The germline CDR1 and CDR2 sequences are MGHRA and YSYEKL. This CDR3 spans 18 amino acids. The V and J ends lost 0 bases and 2 bases, in that order; junction bases with no gene match: 10. CDR3 nucleotides: TGCGCCAGCAGCCAAGATCCTAGCGGGGCCGACGCTCAAGAGACCCAGTACTTC. Translating it yields CASSQDPSGADAQETQYF.

This sequence joins TRBV12-3 or TRBV12-4 and TRBJ1-2, with D possibly TRBD1 on 5 matching bases. Trimming pared 4 bases from V and 8 bases from J, leaving 14 bases between. This CDR3 comprises 13 residues. This CDR3 reads CASSWTTTGGYTF. CDR3 DNA: TGTGCCAGCAGTTGGACAACCACCGGGGGCTACACCTTC.

The chain recombines TRBV28 with TRBJ2-7, with 7 bases that match TRBD1. Germline loops: CDR1 MDHEN, CDR2 SYDVKM. This CDR3 has 16 amino acids. V trimming: 4 bases; J trimming: 0 bases; junction bases outside the gene matches: 9. CDR3: CASSSGTAPSSYEQYF. The CDR3 nucleotides read TGTGCCAGCAGTTCCGGGACAGCCCCGAGCTCCTACGAGCAGTACTTC.

This rearrangement joins TRBV7-9 to TRBJ1-3; D may be TRBD1 (6 bases). Germline values: CDR1 SEHNR, CDR2 FQNEAQ (reference sequence). The CDR3 runs to 16 residues. Trimming left V 1 base short and J 4 bases short, with 14 bases between. CDR3 in DNA: TGTGCCAGCAGCTTAGGCGGGCAGGGGAGAGGAAACACCATATATTTT. Protein product: CASSLGGQGRGNTIYF.

V usage is TRBV19 and J usage is TRBJ1-5; 9 bases fit TRBD1. CDR1 is LNHDA, CDR2 SQIVND, per germline (reference sequence). V was pared by 5 bases and J by 4 bases, with 6 bases of the junction left unmatched. The CDR3 length is 15 residues. The CDR3 DNA is TGTGCCAGTAGTTCGGACAGGGGAGGGAATCAGCCCCAGCATTTT. It encodes CASSSDRGGNQPQHF.

The V call is TRBV5-1, the J call TRBJ1-3; TRBD1 matches at 9 bases. CDR3 length: 14 residues. Germline CDR1 is SGHRS and CDR2 is YFSETQ. Losses at the gene ends were 3 bases for V and 7 bases for J; bases not matched to a gene: 5. The CDR3 sequence is CASSSTDRGNTIYF. The CDR3 coding sequence is TGCGCCAGCAGCTCCACGGACAGGGGTAACACCATATATTTT.

This chain connects TRBV3-1 (or the pseudogene TRBV3-2) to TRBJ2-5; weak D call: TRBD2 (6 bases). Per germline, CDR1 LGHDT and CDR2 YNNKEL (reference sequence). The CDR3 is made up of 18 amino acids. V dropped 2 bases and J dropped 7 bases, with 26 bases sitting between them. CDR3 protein: CASSQKGLGVTGLVTQYF. CDR3 bases: TGTGCCAGCAGCCAAAAGGGACTCGGGGTCACGGGTTTGGTGACCCAGTACTTC.

The genes are TRBV7-2 and TRBJ2-7; no clear D gene. Trimming shortened V by 5 bases and J by 4 bases, and 6 bases separated the two germline ends. This CDR3 spans 11 amino acids. Germline CDR1 and CDR2: SGHTA and FQGNSA. In DNA, the CDR3 is TGTGCCAGCAGCCAGTATTACGAGCAGTACTTC. Its protein product is CASSQYYEQYF.

This chain joins TRBV19 and TRBJ2-1; TRBD2 agrees at 9 bases. From germline, CDR1 is LNHDA and CDR2 SQIVND (reference sequence). The trim removed 2 bases at V and 7 bases at J, leaving 0 bases unmatched. The CDR3 is 13 amino acids. The chain's CDR3 is CASSILAGNEQFF. The CDR3 nucleotides read TGTGCCAGTAGTATACTAGCGGGGAATGAGCAGTTCTTC.

The chain carries TRBV3-1 (or the pseudogene TRBV3-2) and TRBJ2-2, with D unresolved. V was cut by 1 base and J by 6 bases, with 9 bases left in between. Germline CDR1 and CDR2: LGHDT and YNNKEL (reference sequence). The CDR3 extends over 14 amino acids. The CDR3 sequence: CASSQAGQSGELFF. The CDR3 DNA follows: TGTGCCAGCAGCCAAGCGGGTCAGTCCGGGGAGCTGTTTTTT.

The rearrangement links TRBV4-1 to TRBJ1-4; 10 nucleotides match TRBD1. Germline lookup yields CDR1 MGHRA and CDR2 YSYEKL. CDR3 length: 14 amino acids. Trimming cost V 5 bases and J 6 bases; bases outside gene matches: 3. The CDR3 DNA is TGCGCCAGCAGCTCCGGGACAGGGGATGAAAAACTGTTTTTT. Protein product: CASSSGTGDEKLFF.

This sequence joins TRBV2 and TRBJ1-2; unclear D gene. Between the trimmed V and J ends, which lost 1 base and 3 bases, there was a span of 12 bases. The CDR3 extends over 15 amino acids. The germline V gene encodes CDR1 SNHLY and CDR2 FYNNEI. CDR3: CASSEVSGFDYGYTF. The DNA for the CDR3 is TGTGCCAGCAGTGAAGTATCGGGGTTCGACTATGGCTACACCTTC.

The chain uses TRBV28 and TRBJ1-1, with 10 bases that match TRBD1. Trimming removed 4 bases from V and 4 bases from J; junction bases left unmatched: 6. This CDR3 has 15 amino acids. Per germline, CDR1 MDHEN and CDR2 SYDVKM. CDR3: CASSSTGGWGTEAFF. CDR3 sequence (DNA): TGTGCCAGCAGTTCGACAGGGGGCTGGGGCACTGAAGCTTTCTTT. Filled out from reference TRBV28 and TRBJ1-1, the complete variable domain reads DVKVTQSSRYLVKRTGEKVFLECVQDMDHENMFWYRQDPGLGLRLIYFSYDVKMKEKGDIPEGYSVSREKKERFSLILESASTNQTSMYLCASSSTGGWGTEAFFGQGTRLTVV.

V and J are TRBV5-1 and TRBJ1-1, with a weak D call TRBD1 (5 bases). The CDR3 has 16 residues. The V end lost 0 bases, the J end lost 4 bases, and 16 bases lay between the germline ends. Germline values: CDR1 SGHRS, CDR2 YFSETQ. The chain's CDR3 is CASSLAQWGTGTEAFF. CDR3 DNA: TGCGCCAGCAGCTTGGCTCAATGGGGCACCGGCACTGAAGCTTTCTTT.

This chain links TRBV7-2 with TRBJ1-3; 9 positions match TRBD1. This CDR3 spans 15 amino acids. The ends lost 5 bases at V and 4 bases at J; junction bases unmatched: 6. The germline V gene has CDR1 SGHTA and CDR2 FQGNSA. The CDR3 spells CASSGGQGSGNTIYF. CDR3 in DNA: TGTGCCAGCAGCGGGGGACAGGGTTCGGGAAACACCATATATTTT. The full variable domain, with the rest looked up from reference TRBV7-2 and TRBJ1-3, is GAGVSQSPSNKVTEKGKDVELRCDPISGHTALYWYRQSLGQGLEFLIYFQGNSAPDKSGLPSDRFSAERTGGSVSTLTIQRTQQEDSAVYLCASSGGQGSGNTIYFGEGSWLTVV.

The chain is built from TRBV7-8 and TRBJ1-6, with 10 bases that match TRBD1. Trimming cost V 5 bases and J 11 bases; bases outside gene matches: 9. This CDR3 region has 15 residues. In germline, CDR1 is SGHVS, CDR2 FQNEAQ. The CDR3 loop reads CASSPGTGARTPLHF. In DNA form, the CDR3 reads TGTGCCAGCAGCCCCGGGACAGGGGCCCGCACACCCCTCCACTTT.

J is TRBJ1-1 and V is TRBV2; no clear D gene. Trimming stripped 9 bases from V and 0 bases from J, with 14 bases between. Germline CDR1 reads SNHLY; CDR2 reads FYNNEI. CDR3 length: 14 residues. The CDR3 region is CASRHQTLNTEAFF. The CDR3 nucleotides read TGTGCCAGTCGTCACCAGACACTGAACACTGAAGCTTTCTTT.